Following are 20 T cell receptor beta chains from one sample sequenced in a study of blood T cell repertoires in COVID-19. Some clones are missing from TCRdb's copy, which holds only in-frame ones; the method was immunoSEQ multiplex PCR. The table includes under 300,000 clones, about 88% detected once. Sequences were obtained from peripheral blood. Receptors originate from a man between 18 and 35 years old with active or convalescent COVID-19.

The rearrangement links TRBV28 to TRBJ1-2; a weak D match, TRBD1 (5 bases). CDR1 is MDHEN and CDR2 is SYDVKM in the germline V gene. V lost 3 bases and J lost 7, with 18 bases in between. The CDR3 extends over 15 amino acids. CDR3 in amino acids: CASSFESFWGGGYTF. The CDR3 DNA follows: TGTGCCAGCAGTTTCGAGTCTTTTTGGGGGGGTGGCTACACCTTC.

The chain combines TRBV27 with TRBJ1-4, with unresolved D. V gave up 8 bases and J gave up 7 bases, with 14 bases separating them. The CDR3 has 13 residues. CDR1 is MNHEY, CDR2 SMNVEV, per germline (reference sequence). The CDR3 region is CASPRRLSEKLFF. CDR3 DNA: TGTGCCAGCCCCCGCAGGCTCAGTGAAAAACTGTTTTTT.

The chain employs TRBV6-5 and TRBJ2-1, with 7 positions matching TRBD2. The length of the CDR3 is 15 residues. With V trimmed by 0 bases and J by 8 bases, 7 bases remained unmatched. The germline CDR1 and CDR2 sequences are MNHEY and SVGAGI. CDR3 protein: CASSYSRTSGYEQFF. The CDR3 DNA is TGTGCCAGCAGTTACTCGCGGACTAGTGGCTATGAGCAGTTCTTC.

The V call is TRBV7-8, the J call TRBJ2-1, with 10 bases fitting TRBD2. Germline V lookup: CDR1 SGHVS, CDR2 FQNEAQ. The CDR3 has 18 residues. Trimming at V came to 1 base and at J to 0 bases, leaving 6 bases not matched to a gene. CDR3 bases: TGTGCCAGCAGCTTAGGCGGGAGCGGGAGGGCCTCCTACAATGAGCAGTTCTTC. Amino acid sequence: CASSLGGSGRASYNEQFF.

DNA for the CDR3: TGTGCCAGCAGTATCTCAGGGGCCCAGTACTTC. Amino acids: CASSISGAQYF. This chain joins TRBV14 and TRBJ2-5, with a weak D call TRBD1 (6 bases). This CDR3 comprises 11 residues. Germline lookup yields CDR1 SGHDN and CDR2 FVKESK. V was cut by 6 bases and J by 9 bases, with 11 bases left in between.

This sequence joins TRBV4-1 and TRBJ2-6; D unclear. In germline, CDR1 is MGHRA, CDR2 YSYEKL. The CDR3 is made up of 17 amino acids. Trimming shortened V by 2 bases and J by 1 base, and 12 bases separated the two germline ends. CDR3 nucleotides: TGCGCCAGCAGCCAATCCCAAACTGTGTCTGGGGCCAACGTCCTGACTTTC. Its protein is CASSQSQTVSGANVLTF.

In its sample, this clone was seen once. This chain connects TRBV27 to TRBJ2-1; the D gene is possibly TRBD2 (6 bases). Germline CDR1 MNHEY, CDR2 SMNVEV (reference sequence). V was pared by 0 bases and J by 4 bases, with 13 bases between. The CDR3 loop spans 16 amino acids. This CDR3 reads CASSLSTGRGYNEQFF. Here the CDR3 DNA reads TGTGCCAGCAGTTTATCAACTGGGCGGGGATACAATGAGCAGTTCTTC.

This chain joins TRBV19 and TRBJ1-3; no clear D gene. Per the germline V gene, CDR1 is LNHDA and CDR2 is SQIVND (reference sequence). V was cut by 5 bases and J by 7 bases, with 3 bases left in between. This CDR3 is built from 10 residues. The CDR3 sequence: CASSANTIYF. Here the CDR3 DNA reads TGTGCCAGTAGTGCGAACACCATATATTTT.

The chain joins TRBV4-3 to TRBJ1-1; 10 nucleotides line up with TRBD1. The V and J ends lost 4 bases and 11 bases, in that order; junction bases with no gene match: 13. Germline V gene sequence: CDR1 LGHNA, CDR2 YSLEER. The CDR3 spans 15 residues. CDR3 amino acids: CASSPIYGQGGRAFF. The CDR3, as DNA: TGCGCCAGCAGCCCCATTTACGGACAGGGGGGGAGGGCTTTCTTT.

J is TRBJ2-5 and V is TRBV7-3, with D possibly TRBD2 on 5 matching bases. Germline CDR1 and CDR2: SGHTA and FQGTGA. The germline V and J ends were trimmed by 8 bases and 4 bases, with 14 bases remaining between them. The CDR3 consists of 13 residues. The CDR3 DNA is TGTGCCAGCGCCGGGGTGGGTGGAGAGACCCAGTACTTC. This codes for CASAGVGGETQYF.

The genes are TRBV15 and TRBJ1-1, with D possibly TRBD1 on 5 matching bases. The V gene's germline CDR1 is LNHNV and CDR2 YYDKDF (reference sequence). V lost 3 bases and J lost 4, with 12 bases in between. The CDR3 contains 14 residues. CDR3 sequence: CATSSRGGLTEAFF. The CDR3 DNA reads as TGTGCCACCAGCAGTAGGGGCGGTCTCACTGAAGCTTTCTTT.

As DNA, the CDR3 is TGCGCCAGCGGCCGAGTGAACACTGAAGCTTTCTTT. Translating gives CASGRVNTEAFF. V is TRBV4-1 and J is TRBJ1-1; D ambiguous. The CDR3 has 12 amino acids. Deletions cut 8 bases from V and 0 bases from J, with 7 bases between. Germline V gives CDR1 MGHRA, CDR2 YSYEKL.

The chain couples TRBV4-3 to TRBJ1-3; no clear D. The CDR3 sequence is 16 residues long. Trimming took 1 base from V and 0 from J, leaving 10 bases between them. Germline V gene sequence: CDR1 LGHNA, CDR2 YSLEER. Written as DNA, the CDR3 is TGCGCCAGCAGCCAAGCTTACAGTGGCTCTGGAAACACCATATATTTT. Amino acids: CASSQAYSGSGNTIYF.

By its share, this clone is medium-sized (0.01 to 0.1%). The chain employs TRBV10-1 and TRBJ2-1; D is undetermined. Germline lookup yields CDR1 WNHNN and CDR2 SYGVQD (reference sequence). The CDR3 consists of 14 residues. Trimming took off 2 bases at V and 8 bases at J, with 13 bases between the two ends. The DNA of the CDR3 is TGCGCCAGCAGTGAGGGTGCCAGGTCATATGAGCAGTTCTTC. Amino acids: CASSEGARSYEQFF.

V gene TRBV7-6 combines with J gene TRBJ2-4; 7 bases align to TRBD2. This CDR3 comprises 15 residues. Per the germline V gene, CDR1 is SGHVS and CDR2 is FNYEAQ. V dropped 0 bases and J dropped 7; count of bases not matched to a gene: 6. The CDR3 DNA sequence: TGTGCCAGCAGCTTAGCTAGCGGGCCGTCGAACATTCAGTACTTC. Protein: CASSLASGPSNIQYF.

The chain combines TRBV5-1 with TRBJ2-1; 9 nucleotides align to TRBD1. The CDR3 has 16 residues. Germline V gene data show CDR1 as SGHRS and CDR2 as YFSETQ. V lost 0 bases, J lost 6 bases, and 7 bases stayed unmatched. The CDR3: CASSLADRGVFNEQFF. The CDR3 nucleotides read TGCGCCAGCAGCTTGGCCGACAGGGGGGTCTTCAATGAGCAGTTCTTC.

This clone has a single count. The CDR3 coding sequence is TGTGCCAGCAGATGGACAGGGGGCGCAGGGACTGAAGCTTTCTTT. Translating it yields CASRWTGGAGTEAFF. This chain links TRBV6-5 with TRBJ1-1; 11 bases fit TRBD1. This CDR3 is built from 15 residues. Per germline, CDR1 MNHEY and CDR2 SVGAGI. Losses at the gene ends were 6 bases for V and 5 bases for J; bases not matched to a gene: 8.

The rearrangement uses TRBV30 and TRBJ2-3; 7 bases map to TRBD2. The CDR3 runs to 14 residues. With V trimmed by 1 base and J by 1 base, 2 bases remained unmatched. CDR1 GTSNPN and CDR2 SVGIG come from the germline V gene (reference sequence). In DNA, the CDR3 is TGTGCCTGGAGTGGTGGGGGGGGCACAGATACGCAGTATTTT. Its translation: CAWSGGGGTDTQYF.

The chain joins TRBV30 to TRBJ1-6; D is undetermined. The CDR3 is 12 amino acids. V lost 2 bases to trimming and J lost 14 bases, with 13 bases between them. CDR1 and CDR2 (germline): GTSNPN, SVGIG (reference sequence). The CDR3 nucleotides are TGTGCCTGGAGTCCTGGCCCAGGAACCCTCCACTTT. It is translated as CAWSPGPGTLHF.

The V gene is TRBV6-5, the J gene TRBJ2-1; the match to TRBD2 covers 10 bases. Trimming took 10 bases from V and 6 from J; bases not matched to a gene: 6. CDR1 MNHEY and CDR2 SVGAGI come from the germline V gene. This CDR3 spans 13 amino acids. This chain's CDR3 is CATRLAGANEQFF. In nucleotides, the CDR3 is TGTGCCACCCGACTAGCGGGTGCCAATGAGCAGTTCTTC.